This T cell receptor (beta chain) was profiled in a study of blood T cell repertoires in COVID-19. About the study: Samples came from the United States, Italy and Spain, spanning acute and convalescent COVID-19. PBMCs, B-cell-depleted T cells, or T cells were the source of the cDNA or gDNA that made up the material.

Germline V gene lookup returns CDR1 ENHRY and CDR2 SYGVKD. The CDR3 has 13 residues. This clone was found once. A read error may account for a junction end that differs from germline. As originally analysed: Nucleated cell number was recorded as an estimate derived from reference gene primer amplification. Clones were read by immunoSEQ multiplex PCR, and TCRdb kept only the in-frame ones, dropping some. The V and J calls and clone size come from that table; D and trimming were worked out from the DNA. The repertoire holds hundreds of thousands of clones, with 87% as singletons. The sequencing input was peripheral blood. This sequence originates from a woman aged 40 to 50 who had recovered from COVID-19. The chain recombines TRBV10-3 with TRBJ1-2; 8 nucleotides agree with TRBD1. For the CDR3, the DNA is TGTGCCATCTCTAGGGGGACAGGTATTAAGGGCCTCTTC. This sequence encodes CAISRGTGIKGLF.